The 30 T cell receptor beta chains below were found in one sample sequenced in a study of response to subunit inactivated influenza vaccine. Using its own MiXCR run on the RT-PCR reads, TCRdb lists one record per CDR3 protein. The sample has approximately 530,000 distinct CDR3 sequences, about 7.2% seen once; the top ten hold 13%. Material: PBMCs from blood, obtained 23 to 25 months after vaccination. The receptor set was obtained from a man aged 50 to 69 who received an inactivated influenza vaccine.

This clonotype was observed a handful of times. The chain carries TRBV13 and TRBJ2-5, with a possible D match to TRBD2 (6 bases). This CDR3 comprises 15 residues. V dropped 5 bases and J dropped 5 bases, with 18 bases sitting between them. In germline, CDR1 is PRHDT, CDR2 FYEKMQ (reference sequence). Here the CDR3 reads CASSVLWRGKETQYF. For the CDR3, the DNA is TGTGCCAGCAGCGTTTTGTGGCGGGGTAAGGAGACCCAGTACTTC.

This clonotype was counted at least ten times. The V and J genes are TRBV12-3 or TRBV12-4 and TRBJ2-5, with a weak D call TRBD1 (6 bases). The CDR3 has 14 residues. Deletions cut 2 bases from V and 2 bases from J, with 9 bases between. The DNA of the CDR3 is TGTGCCAGCAGTTTATACAGGGCTCAAGAGACCCAGTACTTC. Residues: CASSLYRAQETQYF.

This clonotype appeared a few times. The chain recombines TRBV20-1 with TRBJ2-4; 9 bases fit TRBD2. V lost 6 bases to trimming and J lost 4 bases; unmatched junction nucleotides: 10. Germline loops: CDR1 DFQATT, CDR2 SNEGSKA (reference sequence). The CDR3 loop spans 15 amino acids. CDR3 sequence: CSAYPGTSMKNIQYF. Here the CDR3 DNA reads TGCAGTGCCTACCCCGGGACTAGCATGAAAAACATTCAGTACTTC.

This clonotype was picked up a small number of times. The CDR3 loop is CASSIGQGKGAQYF. The CDR3 DNA reads as TGTGCCAGCAGCATCGGACAGGGTAAAGGGGCCCAGTACTTC. V gene TRBV5-4 combines with J gene TRBJ2-5; TRBD1 agrees at 8 bases. V shed 4 bases and J 9 bases; nucleotides not matched to a gene: 11. Per the germline V gene, CDR1 is SGHNT and CDR2 is YYREEE (reference sequence). The CDR3 totals 14 residues.

This clonotype was counted only a few times. The rearrangement links TRBV12-3 or TRBV12-4 to TRBJ2-1, with TRBD2 identical over 7 bases. The CDR3 is made up of 12 amino acids. Trimming removed 7 bases from V and 5 bases from J; junction bases left unmatched: 2. The CDR3 protein is CASNLADNEQFF. Written as DNA, the CDR3 is TGTGCCAGCAACCTAGCGGACAATGAGCAGTTCTTC.

This clonotype was seen many times. The V and J genes are TRBV10-3 and TRBJ2-7, with TRBD2 matching 10 bases. Per germline, CDR1 ENHRY and CDR2 SYGVKD. The CDR3 contains 15 residues. After removal of 0 bases from V and 3 bases from J, the junction contained 2 bases not matched to a gene. CDR3 in amino acids: CAISESRTSGYEQYF. The CDR3 nucleotides read TGTGCCATCAGTGAGTCTCGGACTAGCGGCTACGAGCAGTACTTC.

Ten or more counts support this clonotype. V usage is TRBV7-8 and J usage is TRBJ1-2; 10 positions match TRBD1. Germline trimming cut 1 base from V and 8 bases from J; bases unmatched to any gene: 4. The CDR3 consists of 14 residues. Looked up from germline, CDR1 is SGHVS and CDR2 is FQNEAQ. This chain's CDR3 is CASSLGQGAWGYTF. For the CDR3, the DNA is TGTGCCAGCAGCTTAGGACAGGGGGCTTGGGGCTACACCTTC.

The V gene is TRBV7-3, the J gene TRBJ2-3, with 10 bases fitting TRBD2. CDR1 and CDR2 from the germline V gene are SGHTA and FQGTGA. V lost 0 bases to trimming and J lost 5 bases; unmatched junction nucleotides: 17. CDR3 length equals 20 residues. The DNA of the CDR3 is TGTGCCAGCAGCTTAACTCGGGCTAGCGGGAGTATAATAGGGGAAGATACGCAGTATTTT. Its protein product is CASSLTRASGSIIGEDTQYF.

This clonotype appeared many times. V and J are TRBV6-4 and TRBJ2-4; D perhaps matches TRBD1 (8 bases). V shed 2 bases and J shed 3 bases, with 23 bases lying between them. CDR1 and CDR2 from the germline V gene are MRHNA and SNTAGT. The CDR3 covers 19 residues. The chain's CDR3 is CASSDPTGGEFTSKNIQYF. The CDR3, as DNA: TGTGCCAGCAGTGACCCCACAGGGGGGGAATTTACAAGCAAAAACATTCAGTACTTC.

The chain is built from TRBV5-6 and TRBJ2-1; TRBD2 aligns across 8 bases. The CDR3 is 17 amino acids. V shed 0 bases and J 2 bases; nucleotides not matched to a gene: 7. CDR1 and CDR2 from the germline V gene are SGHDT and YYEEEE. The chain's CDR3 is CASSLVTSGGTYNEQFF. CDR3 bases: TGTGCCAGCAGCTTGGTCACTAGCGGAGGCACCTACAATGAGCAGTTCTTC. Based on the CDR3 plus reference TRBV5-6 and TRBJ2-1, the full variable domain is DAGVTQSPTHLIKTRGQQVTLRCSPKSGHDTVSWYQQALGQGPQFIFQYYEEEERQRGNFPDRFSGHQFPNYSSELNVNALLLGDSALYLCASSLVTSGGTYNEQFFGPGTRLTVL.

There are many counts of this clonotype. Because the CDR3's place on the DNA is in doubt, the DNA is left out and the CDR3 is given as listed by TCRdb. The V call is TRBV14, the J call TRBJ2-1; the table's D call of TRBD1 was not tested on the DNA. Germline V gives CDR1 SGHDN, CDR2 FVKESK. The CDR3 spans 13 residues, counting both ends. The CDR3: CASSQDVGGGSFF.

Many counts were recorded for this clonotype. This chain connects TRBV5-1 to TRBJ1-1, with D unresolved. This CDR3 comprises 13 residues. Germline V gene sequence: CDR1 SGHRS, CDR2 YFSETQ. The ends were cut back, 0 bases at V and 3 bases at J, with 6 bases in the middle. The DNA for the CDR3 is TGCGCCAGCAGCTTGGCCGGGGACACTGAAGCTTTCTTT. Its protein product is CASSLAGDTEAFF.

The chain carries TRBV10-3 and TRBJ1-4; 8 positions match TRBD1. CDR3 length: 15 amino acids. Germline CDR1 is ENHRY and CDR2 is SYGVKD. Trimming took 3 bases from V and 5 from J; bases not matched to a gene: 5. CDR3 protein: CAISENRGLNEKLFF. As DNA, the CDR3 is TGTGCCATCAGTGAAAACAGGGGGTTGAATGAAAAACTGTTTTTT.

This clonotype has at least ten counts. In DNA, the CDR3 is TGTGCCAGCAGCCCCGGGGGATCGGTTGAGCAGTTCTTC. Translated, it gives CASSPGGSVEQFF. This chain joins TRBV4-2 and TRBJ2-1; D is perhaps TRBD2 (6 bases). The germline CDR1 and CDR2 sequences are LGHNA and YNFKEQ. This CDR3 is 13 amino acids long. The V gene lost 4 bases and the J gene lost 9 bases, with 13 bases spanning the gap.

This clonotype was detected a few times. The chain carries TRBV19 and TRBJ2-4, with a tentative D call TRBD1 (6 bases). Looked up from germline, CDR1 is LNHDA and CDR2 is SQIVND (reference sequence). This CDR3 comprises 12 residues. Trimming stripped 8 bases from V and 7 bases from J, with 12 bases between. The CDR3 region has the DNA TGTGCCAGTGGTACAGGGAGTAACATTCAGTACTTC. It translates to CASGTGSNIQYF.

V is TRBV6-2 or TRBV6-3 and J is TRBJ2-5; possible D gene TRBD1, 6 bases. The CDR3 is made up of 15 amino acids. V shed 4 bases and J shed 2 bases, with 14 bases lying between them. The germline V gene has CDR1 MNHEY and CDR2 SVGEGT. DNA of the CDR3: TGTGCCAGCAGTTCACCGGCGACAGGACAAGAGACCCAGTACTTC. This translates into CASSSPATGQETQYF.

The chain carries TRBV18 and TRBJ1-2; D is perhaps TRBD1 (5 bases). The V gene's germline CDR1 is KGHSH and CDR2 LQKENI. This CDR3 is built from 15 residues. Trimming took off 2 bases at V and 4 bases at J, with 14 bases between the two ends. In DNA form, the CDR3 reads TGTGCCAGCTCACCATTACAGGCCGGGATCTATGGCTACACCTTC. Protein sequence: CASSPLQAGIYGYTF.

The chain carries TRBV5-1 and TRBJ2-7; a possible D gene is TRBD1 (6 bases). From germline, CDR1 is SGHRS and CDR2 YFSETQ. CDR3 length equals 17 residues. Trimming stripped 0 bases from V and 3 bases from J, with 19 bases between. In DNA form, the CDR3 reads TGCGCCAGCAGCTTGGGAGCTGGACAGACCAATTTCTACGAGCAGTACTTC. Amino acids: CASSLGAGQTNFYEQYF.

This rearrangement joins TRBV7-9 to TRBJ2-1; tentative D call: TRBD2 (5 bases). CDR3 length: 13 residues. V was trimmed by 3 bases and J by 8 bases, leaving 11 bases between them. Germline-derived CDR1 and CDR2 are SEHNR and FQNEAQ (reference sequence). DNA of the CDR3: TGTGCCAGCAGCTTTGGGAGTAGGGATGAGCAGTTCTTC. Amino acids: CASSFGSRDEQFF.

This clonotype was detected many times. This chain's CDR3 is CASSFRASQKAGELFF. As DNA, the CDR3 is TGTGCCAGCAGTTTTCGGGCTTCTCAAAAGGCCGGGGAGCTGTTTTTT. This sequence joins TRBV27 and TRBJ2-2, with D unresolved. This CDR3 contains 16 residues. Germline V lookup: CDR1 MNHEY, CDR2 SMNVEV (reference sequence). With 3 bases removed from V and 6 bases from J, the gap between germline ends came to 17 bases.

This chain joins TRBV21-1 and TRBJ2-5; TRBD1 reflects the table's D call only, with no check against the DNA. TRBV21-1 is flagged as a pseudogene. The CDR3 spans 18 residues. CDR3: CASSKGGNRGDPRGAQYF. The CDR3 region has the DNA TGTGCCAGCAGCAAAGGAGGGAACAGGGGGGATCCTAGAGGGGCCCAGTACTTC.

In its sample, this clonotype was seen many times. The V and J genes are TRBV7-9 and TRBJ2-1, with unresolved D. The CDR3 sequence is 12 residues long. The V end lost 5 bases, the J end lost 6 bases, and 8 bases lay between the germline ends. CDR1 and CDR2 (germline): SEHNR, FQNEAQ (reference sequence). The CDR3 region has the DNA TGTGCCAGCAGCACAGCCTTCAATGAGCAGTTCTTC. Translated: CASSTAFNEQFF.

This clonotype showed up many times. This chain links TRBV12-3 or TRBV12-4 with TRBJ2-7; 13 bases fit TRBD2. The CDR3 has 18 residues. V lost 6 bases to trimming and J lost 1 base; unmatched junction nucleotides: 12. This chain's CDR3 is CASRPGLAGSFTSYEQYF. Written as DNA, the CDR3 is TGTGCCAGCAGACCGGGACTAGCGGGGTCCTTCACATCCTACGAGCAGTACTTC.

The sample holds a few counts of this clonotype. The V gene is TRBV29-1, the J gene TRBJ1-2, with D possibly being TRBD1 (6 bases). The CDR3 contains 10 residues. The V gene's germline CDR1 is SQVTM and CDR2 ANQGSEA. Trimming cost V 5 bases and J 8 bases, with 9 bases left between them. CDR3 region: CSVLQGGYTF. The CDR3 DNA is TGCAGCGTTCTACAGGGAGGCTACACCTTC.

The J gene is TRBJ2-1, the V gene TRBV28, with 9 bases fitting TRBD1. The CDR3 length is 17 residues. After removal of 3 bases from V and 1 base from J, the junction contained 7 bases not matched to a gene. The germline CDR1 and CDR2 sequences are MDHEN and SYDVKM. For the CDR3, the DNA is TGTGCCAGCAGTTTGGACAGGGGTACTCTGTCCTACAATGAGCAGTTCTTC. This codes for CASSLDRGTLSYNEQFF.

In its sample, this clonotype was seen a few times. The chain recombines TRBV20-1 with TRBJ2-1, with a possible D match to TRBD2 (6 bases). This CDR3 contains 14 residues. Trimming removed 0 bases at V and 7 bases at J, with 13 bases between. The germline V gene encodes CDR1 DFQATT and CDR2 SNEGSKA (reference sequence). CDR3 amino acids: CSARDMSAGNEQFF. CDR3 in DNA: TGCAGTGCTAGAGATATGAGCGCGGGGAATGAGCAGTTCTTC.

There are many counts of this clonotype. The V call is TRBV5-5, the J call TRBJ2-2; tentatively, D is TRBD2 (6 bases). V was pared by 3 bases and J by 6 bases, with 15 bases between. The V gene's germline CDR1 is SGHKS and CDR2 YYEKEE (reference sequence). This CDR3 is 15 amino acids long. The CDR3 bases are TGTGCCAGCAGCTCGAAAGGAGGGCTAGCCGGGGAGCTGTTTTTT. This sequence encodes CASSSKGGLAGELFF.

This clonotype was counted at least ten times. One end of the junction does not line up with germline, which may come from a read error. The chain combines TRBV5-1 with TRBJ2-5; the D is unclear. Germline V gene lookup returns CDR1 SGHRS and CDR2 YFSETQ. This CDR3 has 12 residues. CDR3 nucleotides: TGTGCCAGCAGTTTAAGCAGGGAGACCCAGTACTTC. Amino acids: CASSLSRETQYF. The variable domain in full, completed from reference TRBV5-1 and TRBJ2-5, reads KAGVTQTPRYLIKTRGQQVTLSCSPISGHRSVSWYQQTPGQGLQFLFEYFSETQRNKGNFPGRFSGRQFSNSRSEMNVSTLELGDSALYLCASSLSRETQYFGPGTRLLVL.

V is TRBV28 and J is TRBJ2-5; tentatively, D is TRBD1 (6 bases). The germline V and J ends were trimmed by 5 bases and 4 bases, with 14 bases remaining between them. Per germline, CDR1 MDHEN and CDR2 SYDVKM. The CDR3 is 14 amino acids. The CDR3 nucleotides are TGTGCCAGCAGTGATTATTACAGGGTAGAGACCCAGTACTTC. Amino acid sequence: CASSDYYRVETQYF.

This clonotype was counted at least ten times. CDR3 sequence: CASSLWGEKLFF. The DNA for the CDR3 is TGTGCCAGCAGCTTATGGGGTGAAAAACTGTTTTTT. This chain links TRBV7-2 with TRBJ1-4; D gene uncertain. In germline, CDR1 is SGHTA, CDR2 FQGNSA. The CDR3 runs 12 residues. Trimming shortened V by 2 bases and J by 7 bases, and 5 bases separated the two germline ends.